This T cell receptor beta chain was obtained from a study of T cell clonotyping in hematopoietic cell transplantation. Produced via immunoSEQ multiplex PCR; TCRdb's table is partial and in-frame only. The data contain approximately 9,600 clones, around 79% of them seen just once; the ten biggest clones take up 8.5% to 9%. Study observations and caveats: Recipient TCR diversity dropped after transplant; expanded clonotypes rose from day 30 to 180.

Between the trimmed V and J ends, which lost 1 base and 6 bases, there was a span of 15 bases. CDR1 is SGHVS and CDR2 is FNYEAQ in the germline V gene. The CDR3 has 15 amino acids. On this clone: As yet, its antigen is unknown.

The chain has TRBV7-6 and TRBJ1-1; tentative D call: TRBD1 (6 bases). This TCR came from a female patient aged 40 to 55 who had an allogeneic stem cell transplant from a related donor, so T cells may come from the graft donor. Some clones in this sample may be carry-over from other donors' samples. Material: PBMCs, obtained 30 days after allogeneic stem cell transplant. CDR3 nucleotide sequence: TGTGCCAGCAGCTTAGGGGGACAAATGAAGGCTGAAGCTTTCTTT. This sequence encodes CASSLGGQMKAEAFF.